This entry lists 2 T cell receptor beta chains sequenced from one sample in a study of blood T cell repertoires in COVID-19. Libraries were prepared by immunoSEQ multiplex PCR; TCRdb keeps only in-frame clonotypes and omits some of them. The sample includes just over 60,000 clones, less than 80% seen only once; the top ten take 18%. The sequencing input was peripheral blood. These TCRs come from a man aged 55 to 70 with acute or convalescent COVID-19.

V and J are TRBV18 and TRBJ1-1; unclear D gene. Germline V gene lookup returns CDR1 KGHSH and CDR2 LQKENI. This CDR3 comprises 14 residues. Between the trimmed V and J ends, which lost 3 bases and 6 bases, there was a span of 14 bases. Here the CDR3 reads CASSPQSIVSEAFF. The DNA for the CDR3 is TGTGCCAGCTCACCCCAGTCAATTGTCTCTGAAGCTTTCTTT.

The CDR3 loop reads CASSPDTYYGYTF. The CDR3 DNA reads TGTGCCAGCTCACCTGACACCTACTATGGCTACACCTTC. This chain uses TRBV18 with TRBJ1-2; no definite D call. Germline CDR1 reads KGHSH; CDR2 reads LQKENI. The CDR3 length is 13 residues. V was pared by 3 bases and J by 3 bases, with 8 bases between.